These T cell receptor beta chains were read from a single sample in a study of regulatory and conventional T cells in RAG deficiency. Produced via immunoSEQ multiplex PCR; TCRdb's table is partial and in-frame only. The sample includes around 30,000 clones, nearly 95% of them seen just once. In addition, the sample was reused for a study of regulatory T cells.

Sequenced sample: CD25- CD4+ T cells sorted from blood. The receptors stem from a human donor in good health. Both conserved end residues are part of each CDR3. Each record gives: D gene, J gene, clone size, V gene, CDR3 DNA, CDR3 protein. D genes are given only for firm matches. The size field is filled for only some rows; it gives once, few, many or a size class.

NA,TRBJ1-2,NA,TRBV6-1,TGTGCCAGCGGGGCAGGGCTCCCCGTAGATGGCTACACCTTC,CASGAGLPVDGYTF
TRBD1,TRBJ1-4,once,TRBV28,TGTGCCAGCAACGCGAGAGGGGGCTCTAATGAAAAACTGTTTTTT,CASNARGGSNEKLFF
NA,TRBJ1-4,NA,TRBV6-1,TGTGCCAGCAGTGAGGGCAGAAATGAAAAACTGTTTTTT,CASSEGRNEKLFF
NA,TRBJ1-1,NA,TRBV6-5,TGTGCCAGCAGTTACTCGAGGCAGGGGCTCACTGAAGCTTTCTTT,CASSYSRQGLTEAFF
TRBD1,TRBJ1-2,NA,TRBV6-1,TGTGCCAGCAGCCCACAGGGGGCGCTGGGCTACACCTTC,CASSPQGALGYTF
TRBD1,TRBJ1-1,NA,TRBV7-9,TGTGCCAGCACCATGGGGGCAGGGGGCACTGAAGCTTTCTTT,CASTMGAGGTEAFF
NA,TRBJ1-3,NA,TRBV29-1,TGCAGCGTTGCCGACAGGCTTCCTGGAAACACCATATATTTT,CSVADRLPGNTIYF
TRBD2,TRBJ2-5,NA,TRBV11-2,TGTGCCAGCAGCTTATTACCCCCTAGCGGGGGCCAAGAGACCCAGTACTTC,CASSLLPPSGGQETQYF
NA,TRBJ2-7,NA,TRBV7-2,TGTGCCAGCAGCCTAAGGCTAGGATTGGTTGGGCAGTACTTC,CASSLRLGLVGQYF
NA,TRBJ1-3,NA,TRBV30,TGTGCCTGGAGTGTAATAGCCAATTCTGGAAACACCATATATTTT,CAWSVIANSGNTIYF
NA,TRBJ2-5,NA,TRBV25-1,TGTGCCAGCACGGTTGGTTCCGACAGCCAAGAGACCCAGTACTTC,CASTVGSDSQETQYF
TRBD1,TRBJ1-5,NA,TRBV18,TGTGCCAGCTCCTCCCGACAGGGGGGTAATCAGCCCCAGCATTTT,CASSSRQGGNQPQHF
NA,TRBJ1-6,NA,TRBV7-8,TGTGCCAGCAGCTTCGGGACACCGAATTCACCCCTCCACTTT,CASSFGTPNSPLHF
NA,TRBJ1-2,NA,TRBV12-5,TGTGCTAGTGGTGTCGATCCAGGGGTAGGGGGCTACACCTTC,CASGVDPGVGGYTF
TRBD2,TRBJ2-1,NA,TRBV11-2,TGTGCCAGCAGACCCCAACTAGCGGGGGGGCGGGACAATGAGCAGTTCTTC,CASRPQLAGGRDNEQFF
NA,TRBJ2-7,NA,TRBV5-1,TGCGCCAGCAGCTTGGGGTGGCAGGGGCCCTACGAGCAGTACTTC,CASSLGWQGPYEQYF
NA,TRBJ1-6,NA,TRBV5-6,TGTGCCAGCAGCTTGTGGCAGGGGATTAATTCCCCCCTCCACTTT,CASSLWQGINSPLHF
TRBD1,TRBJ2-2,NA,TRBV11-3,TGTGCCAGCAGCCCGACAGGGGGCGCAGCCGGGGAGCTGTTTTTT,CASSPTGGAAGELFF
TRBD1,TRBJ1-2,NA,TRBV11-1,TGTGCCAGCAGCTGGACAGGGGCGAACTATGGCTACACCTTC,CASSWTGANYGYTF
NA,TRBJ2-6,NA,TRBV29-1,TGCAGCGTTGAATATACAGGGGGGGGTGGCAACGTCCTGACTTTC,CSVEYTGGGGNVLTF
NA,TRBJ1-5,NA,TRBV28,TGTGCCAGCAGGGCCGGACATAGCAATCAGCCCCAGCATTTT,CASRAGHSNQPQHF
TRBD2,TRBJ2-1,NA,TRBV15,TGTGCCACCAGAGGGACTACTGACTCCTACAATGAGCAGTTCTTC,CATRGTTDSYNEQFF
TRBD1,TRBJ2-2,once,TRBV6-5,TGTGCCAGCAAATCGGACAGGGCCAACACCGGGGAGCTGTTTTTT,CASKSDRANTGELFF
NA,TRBJ2-3,NA,TRBV10-3,TGTGCGAGTGGAGCGCTAGATACGCAGTATTTT,CASGALDTQYF
NA,TRBJ1-2,NA,TRBV7-2,TGTGCCAGCAGCTTAGCGGCGACGGGGAACTATGGCTACACCTTC,CASSLAATGNYGYTF
NA,TRBJ2-5,NA,TRBV15,TGTGCCACCAGCAGACGGACAGAGGGTGAGGAGACCCAGTACTTC,CATSRRTEGEETQYF
TRBD1,TRBJ1-5,NA,TRBV7-2,TGTGCCAGCAGCACACGACAGGGGGGAAATCAGCCCCAGCATTTT,CASSTRQGGNQPQHF
NA,TRBJ1-2,NA,TRBV27,TGTGCCAGCAGTAAACAGGGATGGGGCTATGGCTACACCTTC,CASSKQGWGYGYTF
NA,TRBJ1-1,NA,TRBV2,TGTGCCAGCACCCCGGAGAGAGTCCCGAACACTGAAGCTTTCTTT,CASTPERVPNTEAFF
TRBD1,TRBJ2-4,NA,TRBV13,TGTGCCAGCAGCATTGTATCAGGGGGTGGGATTCAGTACTTC,CASSIVSGGGIQYF
TRBD1,TRBJ2-1,few,TRBV7-9,TGTGCCAGCAGCCGCCCGAGGACAGGGTTGTCGGATGAGCAGTTCTTC,CASSRPRTGLSDEQFF
TRBD1,TRBJ2-7,NA,TRBV4-2,TGTGCCAGCAGCCAGCCCGGGACAGGGGACTACGAGCAGTACTTC,CASSQPGTGDYEQYF
NA,TRBJ2-7,NA,TRBV4-2,TGTGCCAGCAGCCACTCCCCCCTCCTCCCCTACGAGCAGTACTTC,CASSHSPLLPYEQYF
NA,TRBJ2-7,NA,TRBV13,TGTGCCAGCAGCTCCCAAAACTACGAGCAGTACTTC,CASSSQNYEQYF
NA,TRBJ2-5,once,TRBV9,TGTGCCAGCAGCGTAGACGAAGGGGCTCAAGAGACCCAGTACTTC,CASSVDEGAQETQYF
TRBD1,TRBJ2-5,NA,TRBV7-6,TGTGCCAGCAGCTTCGGACAGGTACAAGAGACCCAGTACTTC,CASSFGQVQETQYF
NA,TRBJ2-7,NA,TRBV27,TGTGCCAGCAGTATAAACAGGGCCCCCTCCTACGAGCAGTACTTC,CASSINRAPSYEQYF
NA,TRBJ1-2,NA,TRBV5-1,TGCGCCAGCTCAGACCCCTCAGGGATCCCTCACTATGGCTACACCTTC,CASSDPSGIPHYGYTF
NA,TRBJ2-3,NA,TRBV5-6,TGTGCCAGCAGCTTGCTCGACTTAAATACGCAGTATTTT,CASSLLDLNTQYF
NA,TRBJ1-3,NA,TRBV10-3,TGTGCCATCAGTGGTAGGACAGCCAGCTCTGGAAACACCATATATTTT,CAISGRTASSGNTIYF
NA,TRBJ1-5,NA,TRBV2,TGCGCCAGCAGTGCGACAGCCAGCAATCAGCCCCAGCATTTT,CASSATASNQPQHF
TRBD1,TRBJ1-4,NA,TRBV7-6,TGTGCCAGCAGCGAAAAAGAAGAGGGGGCGTGGGATGAAAAACTGTTTTTT,CASSEKEEGAWDEKLFF
TRBD2,TRBJ2-1,NA,TRBV6-1,TGTGCCAGCAGTGATCTTAGCGGGGGTCTCCATGAGCAGTTCTTC,CASSDLSGGLHEQFF
NA,TRBJ1-2,NA,TRBV6-6,TGTGCCAGCAGTTACTCGAATGGGGGGGTCAAGGGTGGCTACACCTTC,CASSYSNGGVKGGYTF
TRBD2,TRBJ2-7,once,TRBV6-1,TGTGCCAGCAGTAATAGCGGGGGGCCCTCCTACGAGCAGTACTTC,CASSNSGGPSYEQYF
NA,TRBJ1-1,NA,TRBV5-5,TGTGCCAGCAGCTTGCTCGACTGGAACACTGAAGCTTTCTTT,CASSLLDWNTEAFF
TRBD1,TRBJ1-4,NA,TRBV7-2,TGTGCCAGCAGCCGACAGGGACGCTCAACTAATGAAAAACTGTTTTTT,CASSRQGRSTNEKLFF
NA,TRBJ1-5,once,TRBV6-1,TGTGCCAGCAGTGAAGGCAGGGCCCAGCATTTT,CASSEGRAQHF
NA,TRBJ2-7,NA,TRBV6-6,TGTGCCAGCAGTCCCCAGGGAATCGACTACGAGCAGTACTTC,CASSPQGIDYEQYF
NA,TRBJ2-4,NA,TRBV6-5,TGTGCCAGCAGCCGGGATCTACGAAACAAAAACATTCAGTACTTC,CASSRDLRNKNIQYF
TRBD1,TRBJ2-1,NA,TRBV6-5,TGTGCCAGCACCAAACGGCAGGGGGCGATCGATGAGCAGTTCTTC,CASTKRQGAIDEQFF
NA,TRBJ2-6,NA,TRBV10-3,TGTGCCATCAGGGACTACTCTGGGGCCAACGTCCTGACTTTC,CAIRDYSGANVLTF
NA,TRBJ1-1,NA,TRBV6-5,TGTGCCAGCAGTTACTCTAGCGGGGAGATAAAGACTGAAGCTTTCTTT,CASSYSSGEIKTEAFF
TRBD1,TRBJ2-7,NA,TRBV9,TGTGCCAGCAGCATTGGAGACAGGGCCGCGCAGTACTTC,CASSIGDRAAQYF